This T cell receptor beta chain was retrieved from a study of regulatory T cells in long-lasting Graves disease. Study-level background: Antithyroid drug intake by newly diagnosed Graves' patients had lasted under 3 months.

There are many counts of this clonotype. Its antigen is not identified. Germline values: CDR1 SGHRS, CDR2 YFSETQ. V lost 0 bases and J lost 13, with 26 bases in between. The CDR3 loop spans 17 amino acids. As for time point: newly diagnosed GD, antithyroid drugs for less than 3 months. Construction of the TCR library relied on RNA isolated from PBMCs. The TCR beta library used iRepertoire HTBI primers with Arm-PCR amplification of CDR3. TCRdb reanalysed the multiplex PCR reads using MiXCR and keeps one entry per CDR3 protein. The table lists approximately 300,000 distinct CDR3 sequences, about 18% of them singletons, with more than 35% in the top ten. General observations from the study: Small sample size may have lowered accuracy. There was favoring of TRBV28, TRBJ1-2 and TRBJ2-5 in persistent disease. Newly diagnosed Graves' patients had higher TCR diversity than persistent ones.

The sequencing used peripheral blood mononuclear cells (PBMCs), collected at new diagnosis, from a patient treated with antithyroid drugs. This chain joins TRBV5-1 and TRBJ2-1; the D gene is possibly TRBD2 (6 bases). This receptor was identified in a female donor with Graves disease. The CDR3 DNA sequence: TGCGCCAGCAGCTTGGGTGCGGGACCTAGCTCCTACAACCCCCAGTTCTTC. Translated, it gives CASSLGAGPSSYNPQFF.